This TCR beta chain is from a study of blood T cell repertoires in COVID-19. Study background: Researchers got acute and convalescent COVID-19 samples from the United States, Italy and Spain.

Sequencing used immunoSEQ multiplex PCR; TCRdb keeps in-frame clones, though not all of them. The sample has fewer than 500,000 clones, 87% seen once. Trimming removed 0 bases at V and 4 bases at J, with 18 bases between. This CDR3 is built from 17 residues. The germline gives CDR1 LGHNA, CDR2 YNFKEQ. The chain joins TRBV4-2 to TRBJ1-2; D is perhaps TRBD1 (6 bases). The material sequenced was PBMCs or T cells enriched from blood (not recorded which). The sequence was obtained from a woman aged 18-30 years with acute COVID-19. This CDR3 is CASSQDTGGANIYGYTF. As DNA, the CDR3 is TGTGCCAGCAGCCAAGATACGGGGGGCGCCAATATCTATGGCTACACCTTC.